This passage covers 25 T cell receptor beta chains from one sample sequenced in a study of blood T cell repertoires in COVID-19. Generated by immunoSEQ multiplex PCR, the TCRdb table keeps only in-frame clones and is missing some. The repertoire holds roughly 260,000 clones, almost 90% seen once, with about 11% in the top ten. The specimen sequenced was peripheral blood. These TCRs come from a woman aged 25 to 39 with COVID-19, enrolled during active disease.

The chain combines TRBV12-3 or TRBV12-4 with TRBJ2-1; D is undetermined. The CDR3 loop spans 13 amino acids. Trimming removed 6 bases at V and 8 bases at J, with 14 bases between. The CDR3 sequence: CASRPTRLDEQFF. The CDR3 region has the DNA TGTGCCAGCAGGCCTACCCGGTTGGATGAGCAGTTCTTC.

This clone was seen once. The rearrangement joins TRBV29-1 to TRBJ2-3, with 11 bases lining up with TRBD2. Germline-derived CDR1 and CDR2 are SQVTM and ANQGSEA. The junction had 4 bases not matched to a gene; V was cut back by 4 bases and J by 7 bases. The CDR3 runs to 13 residues. CDR3 protein: CSVALAGEYTQYF. Here the CDR3 DNA reads TGCAGCGTTGCACTAGCGGGAGAATATACGCAGTATTTT.

V usage is TRBV9 and J usage is TRBJ2-2; 9 bases are shared with TRBD1. This CDR3 contains 17 residues. CDR1 is SGDLS, CDR2 YYNGEE, per germline. The junction had 11 bases not matched to a gene; V was cut back by 2 bases and J by 6 bases. CDR3 amino acids: CASSVQVTGGGPGELFF. The CDR3 DNA sequence: TGTGCCAGCAGCGTCCAGGTGACAGGGGGGGGCCCCGGGGAGCTGTTTTTT.

The genes are TRBV21-1 and TRBJ2-3; TRBD1 reflects the table's D call only, with no check against the DNA. TRBV21-1 is annotated as a pseudogene. This CDR3 comprises 18 residues. The CDR3 region has the DNA TGTGCCAGCAGCAAAGTTCGCAGGGCCAGGTCGTCCACAGATACGCAGTATTTT. It is translated as CASSKVRRARSSTDTQYF.

The genes are TRBV27 and TRBJ1-1; the match to TRBD1 covers 8 bases. Trimming took 2 bases from V and 8 from J; bases not matched to a gene: 7. The germline gives CDR1 MNHEY, CDR2 SMNVEV (reference sequence). The CDR3 runs to 14 residues. In DNA form, the CDR3 reads TGTGCCAGCAGTTTAAGTCAGGGGGCGGGGGAAGCTTTCTTT. Its protein is CASSLSQGAGEAFF.

V gene TRBV7-9 combines with J gene TRBJ2-5, with D maybe TRBD2 (6 bases). Germline values: CDR1 SEHNR, CDR2 FQNEAQ (reference sequence). Trimming stripped 8 bases from V and 9 bases from J, with 22 bases between. The CDR3 is made up of 14 amino acids. The CDR3 spells CASQKGTPQGAQYF. The CDR3 bases are TGTGCCAGCCAGAAGGGGACTCCGCAAGGGGCCCAGTACTTC.

The chain joins TRBV7-2 to TRBJ1-5; the D is unclear. The CDR3 has 12 residues. Germline-derived CDR1 and CDR2 are SGHTA and FQGNSA. Trimming pared 5 bases from V and 5 bases from J, leaving 7 bases between. The CDR3 sequence: CASSPRHQPQHF. CDR3 DNA: TGTGCCAGCAGCCCGAGGCATCAGCCCCAGCATTTT.

The chain is built from TRBV10-3 and TRBJ1-2, with TRBD1 identical over 11 bases. Germline CDR1 reads ENHRY; CDR2 reads SYGVKD. The CDR3 runs 16 residues. Germline trimming cut 3 bases from V and 4 bases from J; bases unmatched to any gene: 7. DNA for the CDR3: TGTGCCATCAGTGACCCTGGGACAGGGGGTTCCTATGGCTACACCTTC. Translating gives CAISDPGTGGSYGYTF.

This clone was detected once. This chain uses TRBV4-1 with TRBJ1-1; a weak D match, TRBD1 (6 bases). CDR3 length: 14 amino acids. The V gene's germline CDR1 is MGHRA and CDR2 YSYEKL. Trimming removed 1 base from V and 4 bases from J, with 10 bases in between. The CDR3 region is CASSQVGQLTEAFF. CDR3 DNA: TGCGCCAGCAGCCAAGTCGGACAGCTCACTGAAGCTTTCTTT.

The rearrangement joins TRBV9 to TRBJ2-7, with 10 nucleotides matching TRBD1. Looked up from germline, CDR1 is SGDLS and CDR2 is YYNGEE. V dropped 2 bases and J dropped 5; count of bases not matched to a gene: 4. The CDR3 runs 14 residues. The DNA of the CDR3 is TGTGCCAGCAGCGTCGCCGGGACAGGGGACGAGCAGTACTTC. Protein product: CASSVAGTGDEQYF.

V and J are TRBV6-5 and TRBJ2-7; TRBD2 matches at 11 bases. With V trimmed by 5 bases and J by 0 bases, 3 bases remained unmatched. CDR3 length: 15 residues. Germline loops: CDR1 MNHEY, CDR2 SVGAGI. CDR3 loop: CASSLSGRASYEQYF. The CDR3 nucleotides read TGTGCCAGCAGTCTTAGCGGGAGGGCCTCCTACGAGCAGTACTTC.

Concerning this clone itself: Other DNA sequences of this sample code for an identical CDR3. In DNA form, the CDR3 reads TGTGCCAGCAGCTGGGACAGCCTCTATGGCTACACCTTC. Protein: CASSWDSLYGYTF. This chain connects TRBV6-2 or TRBV6-3 to TRBJ1-2, with 7 nucleotides matching TRBD1. CDR1 MNHEY and CDR2 SVGEGT come from the germline V gene. The CDR3 covers 13 residues. Losses at the gene ends were 6 bases for V and 4 bases for J; bases not matched to a gene: 5.

This chain uses TRBV28 with TRBJ1-1; D might be TRBD1 (5 bases). CDR3 length: 14 amino acids. Per germline, CDR1 MDHEN and CDR2 SYDVKM. V lost 2 bases to trimming and J lost 0 bases, with 7 bases between them. Here the CDR3 reads CASSLGHMNTEAFF. The CDR3 DNA follows: TGTGCCAGCAGTTTAGGACATATGAACACTGAAGCTTTCTTT.

The chain couples TRBV2 to TRBJ2-2; D possibly corresponds to TRBD1 (5 bases). This CDR3 has 15 amino acids. The V end was cut by 1 base, the J end by 7 bases, with 13 bases between. CDR1 and CDR2 from the germline V gene are SNHLY and FYNNEI. This CDR3 is CASSEVQGVNGELFF. In DNA form, the CDR3 reads TGTGCCAGCAGTGAAGTGCAGGGCGTAAACGGGGAGCTGTTTTTT.

This clone is a singleton in its sample. The chain links TRBV28 to TRBJ1-2; D is ambiguous. The germline V gene has CDR1 MDHEN and CDR2 SYDVKM. V lost 3 bases and J lost 4, with 6 bases in between. The CDR3 runs 12 residues. CDR3 in amino acids: CASSLPVYGYTF. The DNA for the CDR3 is TGTGCCAGCAGTTTGCCAGTCTATGGCTACACCTTC.

This chain connects TRBV15 to TRBJ1-1; no firm D call. Germline loops: CDR1 LNHNV, CDR2 YYDKDF (reference sequence). The V and J ends lost 5 bases and 1 base respectively, with 11 bases between them. The CDR3 is made up of 14 amino acids. The CDR3 loop reads CATSSERENTEAFF. CDR3 bases: TGTGCCACCAGCTCCGAGCGTGAGAACACTGAAGCTTTCTTT.

This chain joins TRBV30 and TRBJ2-3; D ambiguous. With 6 bases removed from V and 1 base from J, the gap between germline ends came to 14 bases. The CDR3 consists of 14 residues. Looked up from germline, CDR1 is GTSNPN and CDR2 is SVGIG (reference sequence). CDR3 sequence (DNA): TGTGCCTGTCACCCCCCCAGCGGCACAGATACGCAGTATTTT. Protein product: CACHPPSGTDTQYF.

The gene calls are TRBV10-3 and TRBJ1-6, with 12 bases fitting TRBD1. The CDR3 is made up of 17 amino acids. The V segment lost 6 bases and the J segment 10 bases; nucleotides outside the gene matches: 13. The germline CDR1 and CDR2 sequences are ENHRY and SYGVKD. This CDR3 reads CAIRVEGQGANGSPLHF. CDR3 bases: TGTGCCATCAGGGTTGAGGGACAGGGGGCGAACGGGTCACCCCTCCACTTT.

The chain joins TRBV4-1 to TRBJ1-1; TRBD1 matches at 11 bases. The CDR3 is made up of 14 amino acids. CDR1 MGHRA and CDR2 YSYEKL come from the germline V gene. The V and J ends lost 4 bases and 6 bases, in that order; junction bases with no gene match: 4. In nucleotides, the CDR3 is TGCGCCAGCAGCCCGCCGGGACAGGGGGCTGAAGCTTTCTTT. Protein: CASSPPGQGAEAFF.

CDR3: CASSPAGSGTQYF. The DNA for the CDR3 is TGCGCCAGCAGCCCAGCAGGGTCGGGTACGCAGTATTTT. The J gene is TRBJ2-3, the V gene TRBV4-3; D possibly corresponds to TRBD1 (5 bases). This CDR3 comprises 13 residues. From germline, CDR1 is LGHNA and CDR2 YSLEER. V was trimmed by 4 bases and J by 8 bases, leaving 13 bases between them.

The chain recombines TRBV11-1 with TRBJ2-1; 11 nucleotides line up with TRBD2. J lost 12 bases, V lost 6 bases, and 10 bases had no gene match. CDR1 is SGHAT, CDR2 FQDESV, per germline (reference sequence). This CDR3 contains 14 residues. The CDR3: CASRRTTSGSAQFF. As DNA, the CDR3 is TGTGCCAGCAGGCGGACCACTAGCGGGAGCGCGCAGTTCTTC. Together with reference TRBV11-1 and TRBJ2-1, the CDR3 gives the full variable domain: EAEVAQSPRYKITEKSQAVAFWCDPISGHATLYWYRQILGQGPELLVQFQDESVVDDSQLPKDRFSAERLKGVDSTLKIQPAELGDSAMYLCASRRTTSGSAQFFGPGTRLTVL.

This clone has a single count. The J gene is TRBJ2-7, the V gene TRBV3-1 (or the pseudogene TRBV3-2); D not resolved. Germline loops: CDR1 LGHDT, CDR2 YNNKEL (reference sequence). V shed 1 base and J shed 4 bases, with 11 bases lying between them. The CDR3 length is 14 residues. CDR3 in DNA: TGTGCCAGCAGCCAAGGACCGGGTAGTTACGAGCAGTACTTC. This gives the protein CASSQGPGSYEQYF.

CDR3 sequence (DNA): TGCGCCAGACGGAGGAGGGACGAGCAGTACTTC. It codes for CARRRRDEQYF. This chain connects TRBV4-1 to TRBJ2-7; possibly TRBD2 for D (6 bases). The CDR3 has 11 residues. With 9 bases removed from V and 5 bases from J, the gap between germline ends came to 11 bases. Germline V lookup: CDR1 MGHRA, CDR2 YSYEKL.

The chain carries TRBV9 and TRBJ2-5; D might be TRBD2 (6 bases). Germline V gene sequence: CDR1 SGDLS, CDR2 YYNGEE. Trimming shortened V by 5 bases and J by 5 bases, and 16 bases separated the two germline ends. The CDR3 sequence is 14 residues long. CDR3 in amino acids: CASSTGLEGETQYF. The CDR3 nucleotides read TGTGCCAGCAGTACGGGACTCGAGGGGGAGACCCAGTACTTC.

This chain connects TRBV7-8 to TRBJ2-7; 7 nucleotides agree with TRBD1. The CDR3 runs 14 residues. V was clipped by 5 bases and J by 5 bases; unmatched bases: 9. CDR1 and CDR2 (germline): SGHVS, FQNEAQ. The CDR3 here is CASSIGQEWDEQYF. CDR3 DNA: TGTGCCAGCAGCATTGGACAGGAATGGGACGAGCAGTACTTC.